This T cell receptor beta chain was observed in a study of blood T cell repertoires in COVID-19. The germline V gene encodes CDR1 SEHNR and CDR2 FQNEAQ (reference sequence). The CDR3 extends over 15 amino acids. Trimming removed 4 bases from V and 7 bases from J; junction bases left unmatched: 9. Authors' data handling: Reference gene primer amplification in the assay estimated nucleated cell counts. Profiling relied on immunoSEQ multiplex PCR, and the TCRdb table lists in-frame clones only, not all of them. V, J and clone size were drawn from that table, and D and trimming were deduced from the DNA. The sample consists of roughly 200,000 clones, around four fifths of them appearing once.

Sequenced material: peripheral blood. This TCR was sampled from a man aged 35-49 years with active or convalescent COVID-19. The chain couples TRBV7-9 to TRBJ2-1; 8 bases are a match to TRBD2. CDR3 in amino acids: CASSSPGGLGNEQFF. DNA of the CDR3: TGTGCCAGCAGCTCCCCGGGGGGGCTTGGAAATGAGCAGTTCTTC.